The 15 T cell receptor beta chains reported below all come from one sample, sequenced in a study of cytomegalovirus exposure and HLA in healthy donors. 13 Jbeta primers and 60 Vbeta primers were used for the PCR. Measured with immunoSEQ multiplex PCR; TCRdb has only the in-frame clones, and not every one. The sample holds about 160,000 clones; more than 65% are singletons and the top ten take roughly 1.2%. The sample consisted of PBMCs. These receptors all stem from a woman aged 50 to 60 in good health and CMV-seronegative.

The gene calls are TRBV6-1 and TRBJ1-2; no definite D call. Deletions cut 5 bases from V and 5 bases from J, with 6 bases between. The CDR3 covers 11 residues. The germline gives CDR1 MNHNS, CDR2 SASEGT. As DNA, the CDR3 is TGTGCCAGCAGTTCCATTTATGGCTACACCTTC. Translation gives CASSSIYGYTF.

The chain carries TRBV30 and TRBJ2-1; TRBD2 matches at 9 bases. Germline V gene data show CDR1 as GTSNPN and CDR2 as SVGIG (reference sequence). Trimming cost V 3 bases and J 2 bases; bases outside gene matches: 5. CDR3 size: 15 residues. The CDR3 DNA sequence: TGTGCCTGGAGAGTAAGCGGGAGGCCCTACAATGAGCAGTTCTTC. Translated: CAWRVSGRPYNEQFF.

The chain recombines TRBV25-1 with TRBJ2-1; 8 bases agree with TRBD2. This CDR3 region has 16 residues. J was trimmed by 6 bases and V by 4 bases; bases with no gene match: 11. The germline CDR1 and CDR2 sequences are MGHDK and SYGVNS. The CDR3 reads CASSAGGAGVGNEQFF. CDR3 DNA: TGTGCCAGCAGTGCGGGGGGAGCGGGAGTCGGCAATGAGCAGTTCTTC. Using reference TRBV25-1 and TRBJ2-1 for the parts outside the CDR3, the full variable domain is EADIYQTPRYLVIGTGKKITLECSQTMGHDKMYWYQQDPGMELHLIHYSYGVNSTEKGDLSSESTVSRIRTEHFPLTLESARPSHTSQYLCASSAGGAGVGNEQFFGPGTRLTVL.

The chain combines TRBV11-2 with TRBJ2-1, with D unresolved. Trimming stripped 4 bases from V and 0 bases from J, with 16 bases between. Germline values: CDR1 SGHAT, CDR2 FQNNGV. The CDR3 extends over 17 amino acids. This CDR3 is CASSSNLGWSSYNEQFF. CDR3 DNA sequence: TGTGCCAGCAGCTCTAATCTCGGGTGGAGCTCCTACAATGAGCAGTTCTTC.

This clone was counted a few times. The chain carries TRBV7-2 and TRBJ2-1; 7 bases are a match to TRBD1. Germline V gene lookup returns CDR1 SGHTA and CDR2 FQGNSA. V was pared by 5 bases and J by 3 bases, with 7 bases of the junction left unmatched. The CDR3 runs to 15 residues. This CDR3 is CASSRDRAVYNEQFF. The CDR3 DNA sequence: TGTGCCAGCAGCCGCGACAGGGCCGTCTACAATGAGCAGTTCTTC.

V usage is TRBV18 and J usage is TRBJ2-7; 10 positions match TRBD1. The CDR3 covers 18 residues. J gave up 2 bases and V 4 bases, and 14 bases lay outside the gene matches. Germline-derived CDR1 and CDR2 are KGHSH and LQKENI. This chain's CDR3 is CASSQTVGTGEATYEQYF. The CDR3 DNA sequence: TGTGCCAGCTCACAGACTGTTGGGACAGGGGAGGCCACCTACGAGCAGTACTTC.

Points on this clone: This sample includes further DNA sequences coding for the same CDR3. The chain links TRBV18 to TRBJ2-7, with 11 bases aligning to TRBD2. V lost 2 bases, J lost 3 bases, and 0 bases stayed unmatched. This CDR3 is built from 14 residues. CDR1 and CDR2 from the germline V gene are KGHSH and LQKENI. CDR3 sequence (DNA): TGTGCCAGCTCACCAGGGACTAGCGGCTACGAGCAGTACTTC. It codes for CASSPGTSGYEQYF.

J is TRBJ2-1 and V is TRBV5-8, with D perhaps matching TRBD2 (6 bases). The CDR3 has 15 amino acids. Trimming stripped 1 base from V and 5 bases from J, with 13 bases between. Germline lookup yields CDR1 SGHTS and CDR2 YDEGEE. In DNA, the CDR3 is TGTGCCAGCAGCTTGCTTCCGGGAGTAAACAATGAGCAGTTCTTC. Translating it yields CASSLLPGVNNEQFF.

This clone was detected a few times. The chain couples TRBV7-2 to TRBJ2-2, with TRBD1 as a possible D gene (6 bases). CDR1 SGHTA and CDR2 FQGNSA come from the germline V gene. Trimming removed 3 bases at V and 4 bases at J, with 9 bases between. This CDR3 is 14 amino acids long. The CDR3 region is CASSFTGTTGELFF. The CDR3, as DNA: TGTGCCAGCAGCTTTACAGGGACCACCGGGGAGCTGTTTTTT.

The chain has TRBV6-1 and TRBJ2-1; the D gene is possibly TRBD1 (6 bases). With 6 bases removed from V and 4 bases from J, the gap between germline ends came to 7 bases. This CDR3 has 12 residues. Germline lookup yields CDR1 MNHNS and CDR2 SASEGT. CDR3 sequence: CASSDRYNEQFF. CDR3 in DNA: TGTGCCAGCAGCGACAGGTACAATGAGCAGTTCTTC.

The chain carries TRBV27 and TRBJ1-1; TRBD1 aligns across 8 bases. The CDR3 is 17 amino acids. Germline CDR1 MNHEY, CDR2 SMNVEV (reference sequence). With V trimmed by 3 bases and J by 1 base, 10 bases remained unmatched. CDR3 DNA sequence: TGTGCCAGCAGTTTCTTCGGACAGGGCGGGGGGAACACTGAAGCTTTCTTT. It codes for CASSFFGQGGGNTEAFF.

The rearrangement joins TRBV5-4 to TRBJ2-7, with 12 bases lining up with TRBD2. Losses at the gene ends were 2 bases for V and 7 bases for J; bases not matched to a gene: 4. The germline V gene has CDR1 SGHNT and CDR2 YYREEE (reference sequence). The CDR3 length is 14 residues. CDR3 DNA: TGTGCCAGCAGCTTACTAGCGGGAGGAGCAGAGCAGTACTTC. Its translation is CASSLLAGGAEQYF.

The V and J genes are TRBV29-1 and TRBJ2-5, with TRBD2 matching 7 bases. The V and J ends lost 4 bases and 3 bases, in that order; junction bases with no gene match: 8. Germline V gives CDR1 SQVTM, CDR2 ANQGSEA. The CDR3 totals 14 residues. The CDR3, as DNA: TGCAGCGTTGTGACTGGCGGGGGAAAAGAGACCCAGTACTTC. Translated, it gives CSVVTGGGKETQYF. Supplemented by reference TRBV29-1 and TRBJ2-5, the full variable domain reads SAVISQKPSRDICQRGTSLTIQCQVDSQVTMMFWYRQQPGQSLTLIATANQGSEATYESGFVIDKFPISRPNLTFSTLTVSNMSPEDSSIYLCSVVTGGGKETQYFGPGTRLLVL.

The J gene is TRBJ1-1, the V gene TRBV19; the D is unclear. CDR1 and CDR2 (germline): LNHDA, SQIVND (reference sequence). V was clipped by 2 bases and J by 5 bases, with 12 bases between them. The CDR3 runs to 14 residues. CDR3 sequence: CASSIRSRGTEAFF. As DNA, the CDR3 is TGTGCCAGTAGTATAAGGTCCCGCGGAACTGAAGCTTTCTTT.

V usage is TRBV4-1 and J usage is TRBJ2-7; a possible D gene is TRBD1 (6 bases). Germline V CDR1 and CDR2: MGHRA, YSYEKL. CDR3 size: 15 residues. Deletions cut 4 bases from V and 2 bases from J, with 15 bases between. The CDR3 DNA follows: TGCGCCAGCAGCCTCCGGGACATGATACCCTACGAGCAGTACTTC. It yields the protein CASSLRDMIPYEQYF.